These T cell receptor beta chains were read from a single sample in a study of cytomegalovirus exposure and HLA in healthy donors. The table came from immunoSEQ multiplex PCR; TCRdb's copy has only in-frame clones and leaves some out. The profile shows around 160,000 clones, 77% of them singletons. The sequenced sample consisted of PBMCs. These TCRs come from a middle-aged woman in good health and CMV-seropositive. Both conserved end residues are part of each CDR3. A D gene is named only where the DNA matches it firmly. Clone size is shown for a subset of rows, as once, few, many or a class of expanded clone.

cdr3_aa: CASSLGGVSSYEQYF
cdr3_nt: TGTGCCAGCAGCTTAGGCGGAGTGAGCTCCTACGAGCAGTACTTC
d_call: .
j_call: TRBJ2-7
cdr3_length: 15
v_call: TRBV11-2
clone_size: .

cdr3_aa: CAISTGTSGVYEQYF
cdr3_nt: TGTGCCATCAGTACCGGGACTAGCGGAGTTTACGAGCAGTACTTC
d_call: TRBD2
j_call: TRBJ2-7
cdr3_length: 15
v_call: TRBV10-3
clone_size: .

cdr3_aa: CASGGQSNTEAFF
cdr3_nt: TGCGCCAGTGGGGGACAGAGTAACACTGAAGCTTTCTTT
d_call: TRBD1
j_call: TRBJ1-1
cdr3_length: 13
v_call: TRBV10-2
clone_size: .

cdr3_aa: CASLLGLAGVGNEQYF
cdr3_nt: TGTGCCAGCTTACTCGGGCTAGCGGGAGTGGGCAACGAGCAGTACTTC
d_call: TRBD2
j_call: TRBJ2-7
cdr3_length: 16
v_call: TRBV27
clone_size: .

cdr3_aa: CSVRPTSTDTQYF
cdr3_nt: TGCAGCGTTCGCCCGACTAGCACAGATACGCAGTATTTT
d_call: .
j_call: TRBJ2-3
cdr3_length: 13
v_call: TRBV29-1
clone_size: .

cdr3_aa: CASSLTGRSSYNEQFF
cdr3_nt: TGCGCCAGCAGCTTGACCGGGAGGAGCTCCTACAATGAGCAGTTCTTC
d_call: TRBD2
j_call: TRBJ2-1
cdr3_length: 16
v_call: TRBV5-1
clone_size: .

cdr3_aa: CASSPPLAGGLYEQYF
cdr3_nt: TGTGCCAGCTCACCACCGCTAGCGGGGGGGCTCTACGAGCAGTACTTC
d_call: TRBD2
j_call: TRBJ2-7
cdr3_length: 16
v_call: TRBV18
clone_size: .

cdr3_aa: CASSLGQRRGVSTDTQYF
cdr3_nt: TGTGCCAGCAGCTTAGGGCAGAGGAGGGGAGTTAGCACAGATACGCAGTATTTT
d_call: .
j_call: TRBJ2-3
cdr3_length: 18
v_call: TRBV5-6
clone_size: .

cdr3_aa: CASSLDQETQYF
cdr3_nt: TGTGCCAGCAGCTTAGATCAGGAGACCCAGTACTTC
d_call: .
j_call: TRBJ2-5
cdr3_length: 12
v_call: TRBV7-6
clone_size: .

cdr3_aa: CAWSRQASGNTIYF
cdr3_nt: TGTGCCTGGAGTAGACAGGCGTCTGGAAACACCATATATTTT
d_call: .
j_call: TRBJ1-3
cdr3_length: 14
v_call: TRBV30
clone_size: .

cdr3_aa: CASSSPRAGETQYF
cdr3_nt: TGTGCCAGCAGTTCTCCCCGGGCGGGGGAGACCCAGTACTTC
d_call: .
j_call: TRBJ2-5
cdr3_length: 14
v_call: TRBV28
clone_size: .

cdr3_aa: CASSLDRGKNTIYF
cdr3_nt: TGTGCCAGCAGTCTGGACAGGGGGAAAAACACCATATATTTT
d_call: TRBD1
j_call: TRBJ1-3
cdr3_length: 14
v_call: TRBV7-2
clone_size: .

cdr3_aa: CASSPDPGLLNEQFF
cdr3_nt: TGCGCCAGCAGCCCGGATCCGGGACTACTCAATGAGCAGTTCTTC
d_call: TRBD2
j_call: TRBJ2-1
cdr3_length: 15
v_call: TRBV5-1
clone_size: .

cdr3_aa: CGGGQGIGYEQFF
cdr3_nt: TGTGGAGGGGGACAGGGGATCGGCTATGAGCAGTTCTTC
d_call: TRBD1
j_call: TRBJ2-1
cdr3_length: 13
v_call: TRBV30
clone_size: .

cdr3_aa: CASSLAGGSDTQYF
cdr3_nt: TGTGCCAGCAGCTTAGCGGGAGGGTCAGATACGCAGTATTTT
d_call: TRBD2
j_call: TRBJ2-3
cdr3_length: 14
v_call: TRBV7-2
clone_size: .

cdr3_aa: CASRGHRSNTEAFF
cdr3_nt: TGTGCCAGTAGGGGCCACAGGTCGAACACTGAAGCTTTCTTT
d_call: .
j_call: TRBJ1-1
cdr3_length: 14
v_call: TRBV19
clone_size: .

cdr3_aa: CASSIRRLYGYTF
cdr3_nt: TGTGCCAGTAGTATCCGGCGGCTCTATGGCTACACCTTC
d_call: .
j_call: TRBJ1-2
cdr3_length: 13
v_call: TRBV19
clone_size: .

cdr3_aa: CASSDAIAAAYEQYF
cdr3_nt: TGCGCCAGCAGTGACGCGATAGCGGCGGCCTACGAGCAGTACTTC
d_call: .
j_call: TRBJ2-7
cdr3_length: 15
v_call: TRBV10-2
clone_size: once

cdr3_aa: CASSSAGGKLFF
cdr3_nt: TGCGCCAGCAGCTCGGCGGGAGGAAAACTGTTTTTT
d_call: .
j_call: TRBJ1-4
cdr3_length: 12
v_call: TRBV4-3
clone_size: .

cdr3_aa: CASSLAQGPKETQYF
cdr3_nt: TGTGCCAGCAGCTTAGCCCAGGGCCCGAAAGAGACCCAGTACTTC
d_call: .
j_call: TRBJ2-5
cdr3_length: 15
v_call: TRBV7-8
clone_size: .

cdr3_aa: CASSPSGLRINEQFF
cdr3_nt: TGTGCCAGCAGCCCAAGCGGGTTACGAATCAATGAGCAGTTCTTC
d_call: .
j_call: TRBJ2-1
cdr3_length: 15
v_call: TRBV6-5
clone_size: .

cdr3_aa: CASSERAALEQYF
cdr3_nt: TGTGCCAGCAGTGAAAGAGCGGCTCTCGAGCAGTACTTC
d_call: .
j_call: TRBJ2-7
cdr3_length: 13
v_call: TRBV6-1
clone_size: once

cdr3_aa: CASSLGQVYQPQHF
cdr3_nt: TGTGCCAGCAGTTTAGGGCAGGTTTATCAGCCCCAGCATTTT
d_call: .
j_call: TRBJ1-5
cdr3_length: 14
v_call: TRBV28
clone_size: .

cdr3_aa: CASSLHGQSYEQYF
cdr3_nt: TGTGCCAGCAGCTTGCATGGGCAGTCCTACGAGCAGTACTTC
d_call: .
j_call: TRBJ2-7
cdr3_length: 14
v_call: TRBV5-4
clone_size: .

cdr3_aa: CASSLGTSGSPSYNEQFF
cdr3_nt: TGTGCCAGCAGCCTCGGGACTAGCGGGAGTCCTTCCTACAATGAGCAGTTCTTC
d_call: TRBD2
j_call: TRBJ2-1
cdr3_length: 18
v_call: TRBV9
clone_size: .

cdr3_aa: CAISERGTDRASGELFF
cdr3_nt: TGTGCCATCAGCGAGAGAGGGACAGACCGGGCGAGCGGGGAGCTGTTTTTT
d_call: TRBD1
j_call: TRBJ2-2
cdr3_length: 17
v_call: TRBV10-3
clone_size: .

cdr3_aa: CASSQDMRTLYGYTF
cdr3_nt: TGCGCCAGCAGCCAAGATATGAGGACACTTTATGGCTACACCTTC
d_call: .
j_call: TRBJ1-2
cdr3_length: 15
v_call: TRBV4-3
clone_size: .

cdr3_aa: CASSQGSNREAGYGYTF
cdr3_nt: TGTGCCAGCAGCCAAGGGTCAAACAGGGAAGCAGGGTATGGCTACACCTTC
d_call: .
j_call: TRBJ1-2
cdr3_length: 17
v_call: TRBV14
clone_size: few

cdr3_aa: CASSLMSSRGAQPQHF
cdr3_nt: TGTGCCAGCAGCTTAATGTCGAGTAGGGGTGCTCAGCCCCAGCATTTT
d_call: .
j_call: TRBJ1-5
cdr3_length: 16
v_call: TRBV7-8
clone_size: .

cdr3_aa: CASSLDRGEQFF
cdr3_nt: TGTGCCAGTAGCTTGGACAGGGGTGAGCAGTTCTTC
d_call: TRBD1
j_call: TRBJ2-1
cdr3_length: 12
v_call: TRBV19
clone_size: .

cdr3_aa: CASSSRGEVEQYF
cdr3_nt: TGTGCCAGCAGTTCCAGGGGCGAGGTCGAGCAGTACTTC
d_call: .
j_call: TRBJ2-7
cdr3_length: 13
v_call: TRBV2
clone_size: .

cdr3_aa: CASSPPRGEGGNEQYF
cdr3_nt: TGTGCCAGCTCACCGCCTAGAGGTGAAGGGGGCAACGAGCAGTACTTC
d_call: TRBD1
j_call: TRBJ2-7
cdr3_length: 16
v_call: TRBV18
clone_size: .

cdr3_aa: CASSVRDEQYF
cdr3_nt: TGTGCCAGCAGTGTCAGGGACGAGCAGTACTTC
d_call: .
j_call: TRBJ2-7
cdr3_length: 11
v_call: TRBV6-1
clone_size: .

cdr3_aa: CASTPTDSYGYTF
cdr3_nt: TGTGCCAGCACACCTACGGACAGTTATGGCTACACCTTC
d_call: .
j_call: TRBJ1-2
cdr3_length: 13
v_call: TRBV9
clone_size: .

cdr3_aa: CSVESGGGYNEQFF
cdr3_nt: TGCAGCGTTGAAAGTGGGGGGGGGTACAATGAGCAGTTCTTC
d_call: TRBD2
j_call: TRBJ2-1
cdr3_length: 14
v_call: TRBV29-1
clone_size: few

cdr3_aa: CATTGTDGNTIYF
cdr3_nt: TGTGCCACCACCGGGACAGATGGAAACACCATATATTTT
d_call: TRBD1
j_call: TRBJ1-3
cdr3_length: 13
v_call: TRBV28
clone_size: .

cdr3_aa: CASREGYEQYF
cdr3_nt: TGTGCCAGCAGAGAGGGTTACGAGCAGTACTTC
d_call: .
j_call: TRBJ2-7
cdr3_length: 11
v_call: TRBV2
clone_size: once

cdr3_aa: CASSGTGGADTQYF
cdr3_nt: TGTGCCAGCAGCGGTACGGGGGGAGCAGATACGCAGTATTTT
d_call: TRBD2
j_call: TRBJ2-3
cdr3_length: 14
v_call: TRBV7-9
clone_size: .

cdr3_aa: CASSVDDRERAFF
cdr3_nt: TGTGCCAGCAGCGTAGACGACAGGGAGCGTGCTTTCTTT
d_call: TRBD1
j_call: TRBJ1-1
cdr3_length: 13
v_call: TRBV9
clone_size: .

cdr3_aa: CASSPGLAGANEQFF
cdr3_nt: TGTGCCAGCTCACCGGGTCTAGCGGGGGCCAATGAGCAGTTCTTC
d_call: TRBD2
j_call: TRBJ2-1
cdr3_length: 15
v_call: TRBV18
clone_size: .

cdr3_aa: CSVEPGLGTGGVGYGYTF
cdr3_nt: TGCAGCGTTGAGCCTGGTTTGGGGACAGGGGGCGTCGGCTATGGCTACACCTTC
d_call: TRBD1
j_call: TRBJ1-2
cdr3_length: 18
v_call: TRBV29-1
clone_size: .

cdr3_aa: CATSRDPGFNEQYF
cdr3_nt: TGTGCCACCAGCAGAGATCCAGGGTTCAACGAGCAGTACTTC
d_call: .
j_call: TRBJ2-7
cdr3_length: 14
v_call: TRBV15
clone_size: .

cdr3_aa: CASSLGDRDQPQHF
cdr3_nt: TGTGCCAGCAGTTTGGGAGACCGGGATCAGCCCCAGCATTTT
d_call: .
j_call: TRBJ1-5
cdr3_length: 14
v_call: TRBV28
clone_size: .

cdr3_aa: CASSNLAGGYDEQFF
cdr3_nt: TGTGCCAGCAGCAATCTAGCGGGGGGGTACGATGAGCAGTTCTTC
d_call: TRBD2
j_call: TRBJ2-1
cdr3_length: 15
v_call: TRBV7-2
clone_size: once

cdr3_aa: CASSLAGYYGYTF
cdr3_nt: TGTGCCAGCAGTTTAGCGGGTTACTATGGCTACACCTTC
d_call: .
j_call: TRBJ1-2
cdr3_length: 13
v_call: TRBV27
clone_size: few

cdr3_aa: CASSADGGAGELFF
cdr3_nt: TGTGCCAGCAGTGCGGACGGGGGGGCCGGGGAGCTGTTTTTT
d_call: TRBD2
j_call: TRBJ2-2
cdr3_length: 14
v_call: TRBV2
clone_size: few

cdr3_aa: CASSSPPGTSYNEQFF
cdr3_nt: TGTGCCAGCAGCTCACCACCCGGGACTTCCTACAATGAGCAGTTCTTC
d_call: .
j_call: TRBJ2-1
cdr3_length: 16
v_call: TRBV11-3
clone_size: .

cdr3_aa: CATSRSDRNSYEQYF
cdr3_nt: TGTGCCACCAGCAGATCAGACAGGAACTCCTACGAGCAGTACTTC
d_call: .
j_call: TRBJ2-7
cdr3_length: 15
v_call: TRBV15
clone_size: .

cdr3_aa: CASSYKRGTDTQYF
cdr3_nt: TGTGCCAGCAGTTACAAGCGGGGCACAGATACGCAGTATTTT
d_call: .
j_call: TRBJ2-3
cdr3_length: 14
v_call: TRBV6-5
clone_size: .

cdr3_aa: CASSLTGGPYEQYF
cdr3_nt: TGCGCCAGCAGCTTGACAGGGGGGCCCTACGAGCAGTACTTC
d_call: TRBD1
j_call: TRBJ2-7
cdr3_length: 14
v_call: TRBV5-1
clone_size: .

cdr3_aa: CAWSQQGLAGYNEQFF
cdr3_nt: TGTGCCTGGAGCCAGCAGGGACTAGCGGGATACAATGAGCAGTTCTTC
d_call: TRBD2
j_call: TRBJ2-1
cdr3_length: 16
v_call: TRBV30
clone_size: once